What follows are 23 T cell receptor beta chains derived from one specimen sequenced in a study of PD-1 blockade in classical Hodgkin lymphoma (dated by TCRdb to 2018 to 2020). Libraries were constructed by the immunoSEQ multiplex PCR assay. TCRdb carries this immuneACCESS record with in-frame sequences only. Its versions omit some clonotypes, under half of them owing to an unresolved V gene in the studies checked, with the rest unexplained. The sample has around 46,000 clones on record, around 87% of them singletons. Roughly 14% of the sample lies in the top ten. In light of the paper, this sample's time point label describes: cycle 4 day 1 (C4D1), after 6 weeks of nivolumab. Every trial patient had relapsed following autologous stem cell transplantation, and prior brentuximab vedotin exposure was what differed among cohorts A, B and C. The sample consisted of peripheral blood mononuclear cells (PBMCs), taken before the fourth cycle of nivolumab. Receptors were obtained from a human donor with classical Hodgkin lymphoma.

This clone was recorded a few times. The chain has TRBV21-1 and TRBJ2-7. TRBV21-1 counts as a pseudogene. This CDR3 is 15 amino acids long. The CDR3 region has the DNA TGTGCCAGCATTTCCGGGTGGGAAACCCCCTACGAGCAGTACTTC. Translation: CASISGWETPYEQYF.

This sequence joins TRBV15 and TRBJ2-5; TRBD2 is a possible D gene (5 bases). V gave up 0 bases and J gave up 7 bases, with 15 bases separating them. CDR3 size: 15 residues. The germline V gene has CDR1 LNHNV and CDR2 YYDKDF (reference sequence). The CDR3 DNA is TGTGCCACCAGCAGAGAAGATACTAGTTTGGTGACCCAGTACTTC. It codes for CATSREDTSLVTQYF. Using reference TRBV15 and TRBJ2-5 for the parts outside the CDR3, the full variable domain is DAMVIQNPRYQVTQFGKPVTLSCSQTLNHNVMYWYQQKSSQAPKLLFHYYDKDFNNEADTPDNFQSRRPNTSFCFLDIRSPGLGDTAMYLCATSREDTSLVTQYFGPGTRLLVL.

This clone has a single count. The rearrangement uses TRBV15 and TRBJ2-7, with TRBD2 identical over 8 bases. CDR3 length equals 15 residues. Germline trimming cut 2 bases from V and 5 bases from J; bases unmatched to any gene: 8. CDR1 and CDR2 from the germline V gene are LNHNV and YYDKDF (reference sequence). The CDR3: CATSRPGLGVHEQYF. CDR3 nucleotides: TGTGCCACCAGCAGACCGGGACTAGGAGTCCACGAGCAGTACTTC.

The J gene is TRBJ2-1, the V gene TRBV19, with D uncertain. V lost 4 bases to trimming and J lost 3 bases, with 10 bases between them. CDR3 length: 14 amino acids. The germline V gene has CDR1 LNHDA and CDR2 SQIVND (reference sequence). CDR3 residues: CASSKRANYNEQFF. The CDR3 DNA reads as TGTGCCAGTAGTAAGCGAGCCAACTACAATGAGCAGTTCTTC.

The chain couples TRBV27 to TRBJ1-2; perhaps TRBD1 as D (5 bases). The CDR3 contains 14 residues. Germline CDR1 and CDR2: MNHEY and SMNVEV (reference sequence). Trimming removed 6 bases at V and 4 bases at J, with 15 bases between. This CDR3 reads CASRGWPGAYGYTF. Written as DNA, the CDR3 is TGTGCCAGCAGGGGTTGGCCCGGGGCCTATGGCTACACCTTC.

The gene calls are TRBV2 and TRBJ1-2, with D unresolved. The germline V gene has CDR1 SNHLY and CDR2 FYNNEI. The V end lost 6 bases, the J end lost 4 bases, and 18 bases lay between the germline ends. The CDR3 contains 15 residues. CDR3 bases: TGTGCCAGCAGGACAAGGTCGTGGGGAAGCTATGGCTACACCTTC. Encoded protein: CASRTRSWGSYGYTF.

The rearrangement joins TRBV5-1 to TRBJ1-1; D perhaps matches TRBD1 (5 bases). Trimming shortened V by 5 bases and J by 5 bases, and 16 bases separated the two germline ends. The CDR3 consists of 14 residues. Germline V gene lookup returns CDR1 SGHRS and CDR2 YFSETQ. The CDR3, as DNA: TGCGCCAGCAGGATAGGACATCCGGATACTGAAGCTTTCTTT. It yields the protein CASRIGHPDTEAFF.

The CDR3 sequence: CASSPLGTGGSSPNEKLFF. The CDR3 coding sequence is TGTGCCAGCAGCCCCCTGGGGACAGGGGGTTCGTCGCCTAATGAAAAACTGTTTTTT. The chain is built from TRBV28 and TRBJ1-4, with 11 bases matching TRBD1. The germline V gene has CDR1 MDHEN and CDR2 SYDVKM. This CDR3 contains 19 residues. V shed 6 bases, J shed 3 bases, and the junction held 15 bases outside the gene matches.

This chain connects TRBV19 to TRBJ2-7; D not resolved. Germline CDR1 LNHDA, CDR2 SQIVND (reference sequence). Trimming cost V 4 bases and J 3 bases, with 10 bases left between them. The CDR3 contains 13 residues. The CDR3 region is CASSTTKGYEQYF. CDR3 coding DNA: TGTGCCAGTAGTACAACAAAGGGCTACGAGCAGTACTTC.

V gene TRBV28 combines with J gene TRBJ2-1; weak D call: TRBD1 (6 bases). The CDR3 runs 12 residues. Germline assignment: CDR1 MDHEN and CDR2 SYDVKM. Deletions cut 5 bases from V and 8 bases from J, with 10 bases between. In DNA form, the CDR3 reads TGTGCCAGCAGTCCCTACAGGGATGAGCAGTTCTTC. This gives the protein CASSPYRDEQFF.

The chain combines TRBV9 with TRBJ2-3, with D uncertain. This CDR3 has 14 amino acids. Germline V CDR1 and CDR2: SGDLS, YYNGEE. Trimming took off 0 bases at V and 2 bases at J, with 7 bases between the two ends. CDR3 in amino acids: CASSVEVFTDTQYF. The DNA for the CDR3 is TGTGCCAGCAGCGTAGAGGTTTTCACAGATACGCAGTATTTT.

This chain joins TRBV27 and TRBJ2-5; 8 nucleotides match TRBD2. V was pared by 6 bases and J by 8 bases, with 23 bases of the junction left unmatched. Germline-derived CDR1 and CDR2 are MNHEY and SMNVEV (reference sequence). CDR3 size: 18 residues. The CDR3 loop is CASSHLPRPLAGSDTQYF. The CDR3 DNA sequence: TGTGCCAGCAGCCATCTCCCACGCCCGCTAGCGGGCTCAGATACCCAGTACTTC.

V usage is TRBV2 and J usage is TRBJ1-4, with a possible D match to TRBD1 (5 bases). Germline V gene lookup returns CDR1 SNHLY and CDR2 FYNNEI. CDR3 length: 14 amino acids. Trimming took off 6 bases at V and 2 bases at J, with 10 bases between the two ends. The CDR3 protein is CASRVGGTNEKLFF. CDR3 DNA: TGTGCCAGCAGAGTCGGGGGTACTAATGAAAAACTGTTTTTT.

The CDR3 loop is CASSGGQATGVATDTQYF. The CDR3 bases are TGTGCCAGCAGTGGGGGACAGGCAACCGGAGTTGCCACAGATACGCAGTATTTT. The rearrangement joins TRBV25-1 to TRBJ2-3; TRBD1 matches at 8 bases. The CDR3 consists of 18 residues. Germline assignment: CDR1 MGHDK and CDR2 SYGVNS. V lost 4 bases, J lost 2 bases, and 14 bases stayed unmatched.

The CDR3 sequence is CASSPEGHDEQFF. In DNA, the CDR3 is TGTGCCAGCAGCCCCGAGGGGCATGATGAGCAGTTCTTC. The V gene is TRBV5-6, the J gene TRBJ2-1; D may correspond to TRBD1 or TRBD2 (5 bases each). CDR1 and CDR2 (germline): SGHDT, YYEEEE. The germline V and J ends were trimmed by 4 bases and 8 bases, with 13 bases remaining between them. This CDR3 comprises 13 residues.

The chain recombines TRBV11-2 with TRBJ2-1; D gene unclear. Per germline, CDR1 SGHAT and CDR2 FQNNGV. Trimming removed 0 bases from V and 6 bases from J, with 6 bases in between. This CDR3 has 13 amino acids. The CDR3 sequence: CASSLDRRNEQFF. As DNA, the CDR3 is TGTGCCAGCAGCTTAGATCGGCGCAATGAGCAGTTCTTC.

The chain employs TRBV28 and TRBJ1-5; D not certain. The germline V gene encodes CDR1 MDHEN and CDR2 SYDVKM. The CDR3 runs to 12 residues. V lost 4 bases, J lost 4 bases, and 5 bases lay in between. In nucleotides, the CDR3 is TGTGCCAGCAGTTCCCAAAATCAGCCCCAGCATTTT. It encodes CASSSQNQPQHF.

V gene TRBV19 combines with J gene TRBJ1-5, with D uncertain. CDR3 length equals 14 residues. Trimming cost V 3 bases and J 1 base, with 7 bases left between them. Germline CDR1 reads LNHDA; CDR2 reads SQIVND (reference sequence). CDR3 nucleotide sequence: TGTGCCAGTAGTATCTGGCAGAGCAATCAGCCCCAGCATTTT. It is translated as CASSIWQSNQPQHF.

The rearrangement uses TRBV19 and TRBJ2-1; 13 nucleotides align to TRBD2. The CDR3 spans 14 residues. Germline trimming cut 5 bases from V and 14 bases from J; bases unmatched to any gene: 9. Germline assignment: CDR1 LNHDA and CDR2 SQIVND (reference sequence). CDR3 amino acids: CASSLRTSGRVEFF. The CDR3 nucleotides are TGTGCCAGTAGTTTAAGGACTAGCGGGAGAGTAGAGTTCTTC.

The rearrangement links TRBV18 to TRBJ2-5; D is ambiguous. Germline CDR1 KGHSH, CDR2 LQKENI. Between the trimmed V and J ends, which lost 3 bases and 1 base, there was a span of 9 bases. CDR3 length: 14 amino acids. In DNA, the CDR3 is TGTGCCAGCTCACCCGCCGCCAGCCAAGAGACCCAGTACTTC. It yields the protein CASSPAASQETQYF. Filled out from reference TRBV18 and TRBJ2-5, the complete variable domain reads NAGVMQNPRHLVRRRGQEARLRCSPMKGHSHVYWYRQLPEEGLKFMVYLQKENIIDESGMPKERFSAEFPKEGPSILRIQQVVRGDSAAYFCASSPAASQETQYFGPGTRLLVL.

The chain uses TRBV9 and TRBJ2-1; weak D call: TRBD1 (6 bases). From germline, CDR1 is SGDLS and CDR2 YYNGEE. Trimming pared 6 bases from V and 10 bases from J, leaving 17 bases between. The CDR3 totals 13 residues. The CDR3: CASNRDTLREQFF. CDR3 nucleotides: TGTGCCAGCAACCGGGACACCCTCCGGGAGCAGTTCTTC.

This chain connects TRBV30 to TRBJ2-1; D perhaps matches TRBD2 (5 bases). Trimming cost V 0 bases and J 6 bases, with 15 bases left between them. Germline values: CDR1 GTSNPN, CDR2 SVGIG (reference sequence). This CDR3 comprises 15 residues. CDR3 sequence reads: CAWSVPRDPSNEQFF. The DNA for the CDR3 is TGTGCCTGGAGTGTACCCCGGGATCCCTCCAATGAGCAGTTCTTC.

This chain links TRBV5-4 with TRBJ2-3; D is unclear. Germline loops: CDR1 SGHNT, CDR2 YYREEE (reference sequence). The CDR3 is made up of 15 amino acids. Trimming removed 0 bases at V and 4 bases at J, with 12 bases between. CDR3 in amino acids: CASSLGGLRSDTQYF. For the CDR3, the DNA is TGTGCCAGCAGCTTGGGAGGTTTGAGGTCAGATACGCAGTATTTT.